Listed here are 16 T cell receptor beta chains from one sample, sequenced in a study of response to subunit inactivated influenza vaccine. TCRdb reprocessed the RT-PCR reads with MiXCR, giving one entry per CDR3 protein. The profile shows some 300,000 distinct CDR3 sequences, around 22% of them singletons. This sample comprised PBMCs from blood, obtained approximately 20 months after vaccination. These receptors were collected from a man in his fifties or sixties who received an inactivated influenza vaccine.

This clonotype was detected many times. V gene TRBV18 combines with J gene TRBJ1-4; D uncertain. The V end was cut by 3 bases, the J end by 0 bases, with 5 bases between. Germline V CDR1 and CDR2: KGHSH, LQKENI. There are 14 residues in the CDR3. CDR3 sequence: CASSPPSTNEKLFF. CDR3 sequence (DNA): TGTGCCAGCTCACCGCCCTCAACTAATGAAAAACTGTTTTTT.

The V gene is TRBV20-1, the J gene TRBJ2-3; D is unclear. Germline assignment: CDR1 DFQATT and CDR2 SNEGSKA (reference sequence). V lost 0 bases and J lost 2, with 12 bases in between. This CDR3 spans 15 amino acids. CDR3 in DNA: TGCAGTGCTAGAGATCCCCGCGGCGCCACAGATACGCAGTATTTT. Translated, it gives CSARDPRGATDTQYF.

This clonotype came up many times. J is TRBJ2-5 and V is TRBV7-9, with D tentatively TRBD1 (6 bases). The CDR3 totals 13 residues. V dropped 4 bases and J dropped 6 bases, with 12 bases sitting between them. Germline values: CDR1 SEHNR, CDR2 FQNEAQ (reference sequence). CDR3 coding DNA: TGTGCCAGCAGCTCACAGGGAAGGCAGACCCAGTACTTC. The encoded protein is CASSSQGRQTQYF.

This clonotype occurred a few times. As DNA, the CDR3 is TGTGCCAGTAGTACCCGGACAGGTCAGCCCCAGCATTTT. This codes for CASSTRTGQPQHF. The V call is TRBV19, the J call TRBJ1-5; TRBD1 agrees at 7 bases. Trimming cost V 4 bases and J 6 bases; bases outside gene matches: 3. This CDR3 has 13 residues. The germline gives CDR1 LNHDA, CDR2 SQIVND (reference sequence).

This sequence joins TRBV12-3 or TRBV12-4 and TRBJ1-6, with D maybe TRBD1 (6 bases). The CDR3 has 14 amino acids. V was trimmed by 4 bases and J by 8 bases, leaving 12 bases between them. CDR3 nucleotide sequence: TGTGCCAGCAGTTCCGAGACAGGATATTCACCCCTCCACTTT. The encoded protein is CASSSETGYSPLHF.

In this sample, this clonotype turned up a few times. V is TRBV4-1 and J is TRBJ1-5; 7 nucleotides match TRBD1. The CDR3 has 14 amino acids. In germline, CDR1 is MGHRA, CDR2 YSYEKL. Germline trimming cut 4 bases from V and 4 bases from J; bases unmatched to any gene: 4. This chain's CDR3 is CASSPDRANQPQHF. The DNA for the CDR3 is TGCGCCAGCAGCCCTGACAGGGCGAATCAGCCCCAGCATTTT.

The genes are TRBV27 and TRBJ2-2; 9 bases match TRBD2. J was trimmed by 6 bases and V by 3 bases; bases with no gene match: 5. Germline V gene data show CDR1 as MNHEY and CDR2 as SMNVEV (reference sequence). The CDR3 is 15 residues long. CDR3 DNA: TGTGCCAGCAGTTTTGGGCGGGGGGGCCCCGGGGAGCTGTTTTTT. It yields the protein CASSFGRGGPGELFF.

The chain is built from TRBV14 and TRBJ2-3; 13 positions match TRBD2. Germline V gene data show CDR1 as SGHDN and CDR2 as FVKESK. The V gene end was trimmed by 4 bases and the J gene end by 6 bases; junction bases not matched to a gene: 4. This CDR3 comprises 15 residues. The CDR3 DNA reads TGTGCCAGCAGCCCCGGGACTAGCGGGGCCGATACGCAGTATTTT. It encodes CASSPGTSGADTQYF.

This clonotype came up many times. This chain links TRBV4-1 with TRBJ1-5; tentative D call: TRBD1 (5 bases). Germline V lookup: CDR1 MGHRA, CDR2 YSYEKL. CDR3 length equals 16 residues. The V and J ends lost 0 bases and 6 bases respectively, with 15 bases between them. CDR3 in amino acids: CASSQDSRGSIQPQHF. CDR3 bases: TGCGCCAGCAGCCAAGACTCGAGGGGTTCTATTCAGCCCCAGCATTTT.

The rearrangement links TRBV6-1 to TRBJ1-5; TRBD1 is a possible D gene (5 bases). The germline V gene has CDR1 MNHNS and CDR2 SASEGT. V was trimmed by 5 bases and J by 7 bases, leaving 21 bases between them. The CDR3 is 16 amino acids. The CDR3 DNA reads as TGTGCCAGCAGTCATCGGGGGGACGTCCTTGGGCAGCCCCAGCATTTT. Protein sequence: CASSHRGDVLGQPQHF.

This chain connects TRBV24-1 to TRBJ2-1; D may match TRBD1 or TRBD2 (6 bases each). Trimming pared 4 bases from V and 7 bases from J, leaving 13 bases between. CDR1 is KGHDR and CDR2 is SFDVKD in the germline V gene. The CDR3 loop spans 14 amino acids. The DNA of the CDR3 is TGTGCCACCAGTGAAAGGGGGGCTAAAAATGAGCAGTTCTTC. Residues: CATSERGAKNEQFF.

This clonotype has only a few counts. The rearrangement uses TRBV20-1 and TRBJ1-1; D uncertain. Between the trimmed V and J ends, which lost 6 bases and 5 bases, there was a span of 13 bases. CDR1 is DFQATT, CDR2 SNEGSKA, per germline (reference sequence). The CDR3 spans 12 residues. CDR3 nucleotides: TGCAGTGCCATACCCGTGGGGACTGAAGCTTTCTTT. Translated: CSAIPVGTEAFF.

The CDR3 DNA sequence: TGCGCCAGCAGCCAAGTCGGGATGGGGACCCAGTACTTC. Protein product: CASSQVGMGTQYF. The J gene is TRBJ2-5, the V gene TRBV4-1, with D possibly being TRBD2 (5 bases). Trimming cost V 1 base and J 7 bases, with 10 bases left between them. Germline V lookup: CDR1 MGHRA, CDR2 YSYEKL. The CDR3 is 13 amino acids.

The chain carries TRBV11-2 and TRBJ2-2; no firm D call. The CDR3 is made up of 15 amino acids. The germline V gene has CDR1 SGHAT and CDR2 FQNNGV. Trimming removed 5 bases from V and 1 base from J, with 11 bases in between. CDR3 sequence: CASSPTVLNTGELFF. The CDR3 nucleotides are TGTGCCAGCAGCCCAACCGTCCTGAACACCGGGGAGCTGTTTTTT.

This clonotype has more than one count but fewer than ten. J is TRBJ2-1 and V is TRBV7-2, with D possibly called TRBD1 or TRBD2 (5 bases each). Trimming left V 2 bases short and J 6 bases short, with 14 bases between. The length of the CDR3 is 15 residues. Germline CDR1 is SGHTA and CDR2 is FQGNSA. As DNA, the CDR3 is TGTGCCAGCAGCTTACGGGGCGGCCGAACCAATGAGCAGTTCTTC. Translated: CASSLRGGRTNEQFF.

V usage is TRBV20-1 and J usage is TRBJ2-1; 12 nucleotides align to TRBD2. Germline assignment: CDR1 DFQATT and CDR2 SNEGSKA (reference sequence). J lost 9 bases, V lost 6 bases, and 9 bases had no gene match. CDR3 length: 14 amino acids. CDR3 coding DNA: TGCAGTGCCAGACTAGCGGGAGCCCTCACTGAGCAGTTCTTC. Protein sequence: CSARLAGALTEQFF.